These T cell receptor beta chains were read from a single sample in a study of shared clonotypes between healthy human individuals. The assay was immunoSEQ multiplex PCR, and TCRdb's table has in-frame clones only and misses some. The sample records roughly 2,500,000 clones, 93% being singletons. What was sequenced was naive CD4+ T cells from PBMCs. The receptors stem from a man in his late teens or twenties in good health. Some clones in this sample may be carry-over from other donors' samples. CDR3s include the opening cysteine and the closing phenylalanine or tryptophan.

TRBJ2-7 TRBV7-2 CASGGRLGLYEQYF
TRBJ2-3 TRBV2 CASSETFLTDTQYF
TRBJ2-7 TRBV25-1 CASSATSAGGPSGVQYF
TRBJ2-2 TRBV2 CASSGWTSDNTGELFF
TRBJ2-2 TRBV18 CASSPDGTGELFF
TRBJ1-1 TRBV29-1 CSVGVIEWNTEAFF
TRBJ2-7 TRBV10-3 CATAAGSYEQYF
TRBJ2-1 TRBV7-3 CASSSLPPLAGAYNEQFF
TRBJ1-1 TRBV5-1 CASSDAGREAEAFF
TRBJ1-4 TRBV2 CASRWTRTATNEKLFF
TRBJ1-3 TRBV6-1 CASWEGQGGRNTIYF
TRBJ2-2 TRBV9 CATSKANTGELFF
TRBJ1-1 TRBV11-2 CASSLDTDWNTEAFF
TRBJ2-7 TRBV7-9 CASSLEGRGNEQYF
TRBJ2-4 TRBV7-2 CASSLGTDLAKNIQYF
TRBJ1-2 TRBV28 CASSYRDRGYTF
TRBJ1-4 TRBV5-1 CASSQAQMENEKLFF